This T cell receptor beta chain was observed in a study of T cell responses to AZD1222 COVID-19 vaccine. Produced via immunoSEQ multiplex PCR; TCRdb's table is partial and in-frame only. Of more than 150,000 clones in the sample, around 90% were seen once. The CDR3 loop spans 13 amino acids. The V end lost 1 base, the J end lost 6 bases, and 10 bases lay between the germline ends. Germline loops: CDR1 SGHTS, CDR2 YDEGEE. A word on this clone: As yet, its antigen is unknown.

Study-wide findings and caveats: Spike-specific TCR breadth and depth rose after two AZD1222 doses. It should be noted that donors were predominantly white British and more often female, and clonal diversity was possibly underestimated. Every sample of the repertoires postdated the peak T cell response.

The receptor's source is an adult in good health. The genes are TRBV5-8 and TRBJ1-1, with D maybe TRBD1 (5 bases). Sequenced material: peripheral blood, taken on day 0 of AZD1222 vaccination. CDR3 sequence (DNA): TGTGCCAGCAGCTTGTCCAGGGACTCTGAAGCTTTCTTT. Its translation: CASSLSRDSEAFF.